The 7 T cell receptor beta chains below come from one sample, sequenced in a study of PD-L1 blockade in urothelial cancer. TCRdb keeps only in-frame clones here, not all; method: immunoSEQ multiplex PCR. The data contain approximately 110,000 clones, under 85% of them singletons. The sequences come from PBMCs, collected around atezolizumab (anti-PD-L1) treatment. The receptors originated from a man aged 50 or older with urothelial cancer.

This chain joins TRBV4-1 and TRBJ1-5; D gene unclear. The CDR3 runs 15 residues. Germline CDR1 is MGHRA and CDR2 is YSYEKL. Trimming took 1 base from V and 6 from J, leaving 13 bases between them. The CDR3 protein is CASSQGSGSGQPQHF. In DNA, the CDR3 is TGCGCCAGCAGCCAAGGGAGCGGGTCAGGTCAGCCCCAGCATTTT.

J is TRBJ2-2 and V is TRBV7-2; D is unresolved. The V gene lost 5 bases and the J gene lost 6 bases, with 10 bases spanning the gap. Germline CDR1 and CDR2: SGHTA and FQGNSA. There are 13 residues in the CDR3. CDR3: CASSAAHPGELFF. In DNA, the CDR3 is TGTGCCAGCAGCGCGGCCCACCCCGGGGAGCTGTTTTTT.

V usage is TRBV11-2 and J usage is TRBJ2-7; D unresolved. Per germline, CDR1 SGHAT and CDR2 FQNNGV. The V gene lost 3 bases and the J gene lost 0 bases, with 12 bases spanning the gap. The CDR3 extends over 15 amino acids. CDR3 bases: TGTGCCAGCAGCTTCTACGGTCTGAGCTCCTACGAGCAGTACTTC. This encodes CASSFYGLSSYEQYF.

The chain employs TRBV10-1 and TRBJ2-5, with 8 bases that match TRBD2. The J segment lost 5 bases and the V segment lost 4 bases, leaving 12 bases of the junction unmatched. The CDR3 contains 16 residues. Germline V gene data show CDR1 as WNHNN and CDR2 as SYGVQD (reference sequence). The CDR3 DNA sequence: TGCGCCAGCAGTGCAGCCGGGACTAGAGGGAGGGAGACCCAGTACTTC. This gives the protein CASSAAGTRGRETQYF.

The chain links TRBV27 to TRBJ2-3; TRBD1 matches at 7 bases. Germline trimming cut 7 bases from V and 3 bases from J; bases unmatched to any gene: 7. The CDR3 is 14 amino acids. Germline V gene data show CDR1 as MNHEY and CDR2 as SMNVEV (reference sequence). The CDR3 coding sequence is TGTGCCAGCAATTGGGACAGTCGGACAGATACGCAGTATTTT. Its translation is CASNWDSRTDTQYF.

This chain links TRBV6-1 with TRBJ2-7; 9 bases align to TRBD2. Germline CDR1 MNHNS, CDR2 SASEGT. V dropped 2 bases and J dropped 3; count of bases not matched to a gene: 5. This CDR3 region has 15 residues. In nucleotides, the CDR3 is TGTGCCAGCAGTGAAACCCTAGCGGGATTCTACGAGCAGTACTTC. Translated: CASSETLAGFYEQYF.

This clone has only one observation. The chain carries TRBV5-6 and TRBJ1-2; tentatively, D is TRBD1 (5 bases). V was pared by 3 bases and J by 3 bases, with 15 bases between. The CDR3 loop spans 15 amino acids. Germline V gene lookup returns CDR1 SGHDT and CDR2 YYEEEE. The CDR3 coding sequence is TGTGCCAGCAGCTCGGAGTTTGACAGCTACTATGGCTACACCTTC. This sequence encodes CASSSEFDSYYGYTF.